This TCR beta chain is drawn from a study of cytomegalovirus exposure and HLA in healthy donors. PCR primers comprised 60 Vbeta and 13 Jbeta primers. The protocol was immunoSEQ multiplex PCR, while the TCRdb copy is restricted to in-frame clones and leaves out a portion. Of tens of thousands of clones in the sample, 75% to 90% were seen once. CDR1 and CDR2 (germline): LNHDA, SQIVND (reference sequence). The CDR3 runs to 15 residues. Trimming cost V 2 bases and J 8 bases, with 16 bases left between them. Sequencing was performed on PBMCs. This rearrangement joins TRBV19 to TRBJ2-1; D is unresolved. The sequence derives from a man aged 45 to 65 in good health and CMV-seropositive. This CDR3 is CASSILFDGLDEQFF. CDR3 nucleotides: TGTGCCAGTAGTATATTATTTGACGGGTTGGATGAGCAGTTCTTC.